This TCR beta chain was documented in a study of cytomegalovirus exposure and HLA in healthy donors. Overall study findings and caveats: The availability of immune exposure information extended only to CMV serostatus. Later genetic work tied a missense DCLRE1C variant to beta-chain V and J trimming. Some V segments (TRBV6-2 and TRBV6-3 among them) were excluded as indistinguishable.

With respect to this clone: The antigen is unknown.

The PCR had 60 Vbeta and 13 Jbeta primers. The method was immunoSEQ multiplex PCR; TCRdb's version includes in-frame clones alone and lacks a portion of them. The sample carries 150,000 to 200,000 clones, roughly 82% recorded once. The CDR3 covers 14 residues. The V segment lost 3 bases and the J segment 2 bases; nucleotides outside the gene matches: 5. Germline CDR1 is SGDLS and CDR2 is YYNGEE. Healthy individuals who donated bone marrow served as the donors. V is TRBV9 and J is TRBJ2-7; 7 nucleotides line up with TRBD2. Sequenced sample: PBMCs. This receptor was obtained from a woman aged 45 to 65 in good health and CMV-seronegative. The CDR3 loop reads CASSARGETYEQYF. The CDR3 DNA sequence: TGTGCCAGCAGCGCACGGGGGGAAACCTACGAGCAGTACTTC.